Presented here are 15 T cell receptor beta chains from one specimen sequenced in a study of T cells after yellow fever vaccination. TCRdb re-analysed the 5' RACE reads in MiXCR, keeping a single row per CDR3 protein. The repertoire includes more than 65,000 distinct CDR3 sequences, 13% of them detected once, and around 25% sits in the top ten. This material consisted of CD8+ T cells not binding an NS4B(214-222) dextramer, sorted from PBMCs, taken less than 25 days after the first yellow fever vaccination. All receptors derive from a young man who received the YFV17D yellow fever vaccine.

The chain combines TRBV6-2 or TRBV6-3 with TRBJ2-5; 8 nucleotides line up with TRBD1. From germline, CDR1 is MNHEY and CDR2 SVGEGT. The CDR3 has 15 residues. V gave up 5 bases and J gave up 5 bases; unmatched junction bases: 10. Here the CDR3 reads CASSAGTGNVETQYF. The CDR3 DNA sequence: TGTGCCAGCAGTGCCGGGACAGGCAATGTGGAGACCCAGTACTTC.

The chain employs TRBV27 and TRBJ2-1; the D gene could be TRBD1 or TRBD2 (5 bases each). The germline gives CDR1 MNHEY, CDR2 SMNVEV (reference sequence). The ends were cut back, 2 bases at V and 9 bases at J, with 11 bases in the middle. CDR3 length: 13 residues. The DNA of the CDR3 is TGTGCCAGCAGTTTAAGAGGGGAAACTGAGCAGTTCTTC. It is translated as CASSLRGETEQFF.

V usage is TRBV20-1 and J usage is TRBJ2-5; the match to TRBD2 covers 9 bases. The CDR3 consists of 15 residues. Per germline, CDR1 DFQATT and CDR2 SNEGSKA (reference sequence). The J segment lost 2 bases and the V segment lost 1 base, leaving 5 bases of the junction unmatched. The CDR3 protein is CSARGLAGNQETQYF. CDR3 nucleotides: TGCAGTGCTAGAGGGCTAGCGGGGAATCAAGAGACCCAGTACTTC.

This clonotype has at least ten counts. The rearrangement joins TRBV20-1 to TRBJ2-3; D uncertain. The CDR3 spans 15 residues. Germline V gene data show CDR1 as DFQATT and CDR2 as SNEGSKA (reference sequence). Deletions cut 0 bases from V and 0 bases from J, with 10 bases between. The CDR3 DNA follows: TGCAGTGCTAGAGATAGAGGTCGTAGCACAGATACGCAGTATTTT. This codes for CSARDRGRSTDTQYF.

The chain recombines TRBV6-1 with TRBJ1-5; D possibly corresponds to TRBD1 (5 bases). Trimming took 6 bases from V and 2 from J, leaving 11 bases between them. The CDR3 totals 14 residues. Germline lookup yields CDR1 MNHNS and CDR2 SASEGT. CDR3 sequence (DNA): TGTGCCAGCAGGGCAGGGTGGGGCAATCAGCCCCAGCATTTT. Translating gives CASRAGWGNQPQHF.

This clonotype was picked up a small number of times. The chain couples TRBV7-9 to TRBJ2-3, with TRBD2 matching over 7 bases. Per the germline V gene, CDR1 is SEHNR and CDR2 is FQNEAQ (reference sequence). V lost 4 bases and J lost 6; bases outside the gene matches: 13. The CDR3 covers 16 residues. CDR3 region: CASSSAASGLLDTQYF. The CDR3 DNA reads TGTGCCAGCAGCTCGGCGGCTAGCGGACTGTTGGATACGCAGTATTTT.

The genes are TRBV11-2 and TRBJ2-7; 7 bases fit TRBD1. Germline CDR1 and CDR2: SGHAT and FQNNGV. J was trimmed by 1 base and V by 8 bases; bases with no gene match: 8. The CDR3 is 14 residues long. The CDR3 DNA follows: TGTGCCAGCGAGGTAGGGACAGCGTCCTACGAGCAGTACTTC. It encodes CASEVGTASYEQYF. Looking up the rest from reference TRBV11-2 and TRBJ2-7 gives the full variable domain: EAGVAQSPRYKIIEKRQSVAFWCNPISGHATLYWYQQILGQGPKLLIQFQNNGVVDDSQLPKDRFSAERLKGVDSTLKIQPAKLEDSAVYLCASEVGTASYEQYFGPGTRLTVT.

The CDR3 DNA is TGCGCCAGCAGCTACAGGGGGCCCTACAATGAGCAGTTCTTC. Amino acid sequence: CASSYRGPYNEQFF. This sequence joins TRBV4-1 and TRBJ2-1; 9 bases match TRBD1. The CDR3 is 14 residues long. V shed 5 bases, J shed 2 bases, and the junction held 1 base outside the gene matches. The germline V gene has CDR1 MGHRA and CDR2 YSYEKL.

In its sample, this clonotype was seen a few times. The gene calls are TRBV3-1 and TRBJ2-3; D remains ambiguous. V dropped 11 bases and J dropped 6 bases, with 9 bases sitting between them. This CDR3 is 10 amino acids long. Germline-derived CDR1 and CDR2 are LGHDT and YNNKEL (reference sequence). Written as DNA, the CDR3 is TGTGCCCGACCGAGGGATACGCAGTATTTT. Amino acid sequence: CARPRDTQYF.

The sample holds many counts of this clonotype. V gene TRBV11-2 combines with J gene TRBJ2-3, with D perhaps matching TRBD2 (5 bases). The germline CDR1 and CDR2 sequences are SGHAT and FQNNGV. The CDR3 length is 12 residues. The ends were cut back, 3 bases at V and 10 bases at J, with 11 bases in the middle. For the CDR3, the DNA is TGTGCCAGCAGCTTCGGGCGGCGGGCGCAGTATTTT. The encoded protein is CASSFGRRAQYF.

J is TRBJ2-5 and V is TRBV20-1; maybe TRBD2 (6 bases). The CDR3 is made up of 14 amino acids. V dropped 3 bases and J dropped 4 bases, with 15 bases sitting between them. From germline, CDR1 is DFQATT and CDR2 SNEGSKA (reference sequence). The CDR3 spells CSARERRGSETQYF. The CDR3 coding sequence is TGCAGTGCTAGGGAGCGACGGGGGTCAGAGACCCAGTACTTC.

This clonotype was observed a single time. The junction differs from germline at one of its ends, possibly a read error. CDR3 DNA sequence: TGTACCAGCAGTCCAGAGCGGGAGACGCTGTATAGCAATCAGCCCCAGCATTTT. Translated: CTSSPERETLYSNQPQHF. This sequence joins TRBV2 and TRBJ1-5, with D unclear. This CDR3 has 18 residues. CDR1 is SNHLY, CDR2 FYNNEI, per germline.

This clonotype has more than one count but fewer than ten. The V and J genes are TRBV6-2 or TRBV6-3 and TRBJ2-2; TRBD2 agrees at 13 bases. Germline V CDR1 and CDR2: MNHEY, SVGEGT. Germline trimming cut 2 bases from V and 6 bases from J; bases unmatched to any gene: 18. This CDR3 has 21 amino acids. This chain's CDR3 is CASSYPPGLTSGGAGAGELFF. The CDR3 DNA reads as TGTGCCAGCAGTTACCCCCCAGGCCTAACTAGCGGGGGGGCCGGGGCCGGGGAGCTGTTTTTT.

This clonotype was observed a handful of times. The J gene is TRBJ2-7, the V gene TRBV5-1; D is undetermined. Trimming removed 0 bases at V and 3 bases at J, with 7 bases between. Germline lookup yields CDR1 SGHRS and CDR2 YFSETQ. The CDR3 totals 13 residues. The CDR3 bases are TGCGCCAGCAGCTTGGCTGGGAACTACGAGCAGTACTTC. It specifies CASSLAGNYEQYF.

This clonotype is categorized as medium-sized (0.01 to 0.1%). The rearrangement joins TRBV12-3 or TRBV12-4 to TRBJ2-1; 9 bases map to TRBD2. This CDR3 comprises 16 residues. With V trimmed by 3 bases and J by 4 bases, 7 bases remained unmatched. Written as DNA, the CDR3 is TGTGCCAGCAGTTTCCTCGCGGGGGGGCCTTACAATGAGCAGTTCTTC. Translated, it gives CASSFLAGGPYNEQFF.